The present entry profiles one T cell receptor gamma chain with its context. No antigen is known for it. A far larger clone is one nucleotide away, so this likely arose from a read error. Other DNA sequences in the same sample also yield this CDR3. The library was made by multiplex PCR. Sequencing used an Illumina MiSeq. Every sorted gammadelta T cell sample had both its TCR gamma (TRG) and TCR delta (TRD) chains sequenced. Turning to the authors' computational methods: Clonotype tree plots, accumulated frequency of the top 20 clonotypes, diversity index (DI) and D75 metrics were included in the repertoire analyses. TCRdb called clones anew from the public reads via CATT; matching DNA rows were later pooled. None of the V and J calls come from the authors' own analysis; TCRdb made them. This sample gives about 30,000 gamma-chain clones in total; 1.4% to 1.5% of them show up just once. Of the sample, approximately 20% falls within the top ten clones.

The cysteine opens and the phenylalanine closes a CDR3 of 13 amino acids. The only DNA kept is the CDR3, 39 bases in frame from the first base. CDR1 and CDR2, per the germline V gene (reference sequence), are GITISATS and ISYDGTV. Vgamma9/Vdelta2+ and Vdelta2-negative gammadelta T cell populations were flow-sorted from peripheral blood mononuclear cells for bulk TCR repertoire analysis. These data come from a study of γδ T cells in repeated Plasmodium falciparum infection (dated by TCRdb to the early 2020s). Background for the entire study: In the natural-infection arm, Malian children exposed to intense seasonal malaria transmission were enrolled and compared against age and gender matched Australian children. Four controlled human malaria infections were administered to five malaria-naive U.S. adults over approximately 580 days by bites from P. falciparum NF54-infected Anopheles stephensi mosquitoes. Samples from controlled-infection subjects were taken at baseline, just before selected infections, and 21 days after each infection. Malian gammadelta TCR repertoires were analysed cross-sectionally during no-transmission periods and longitudinally across acute febrile malaria episodes. In the study, the shaping of the human gammadelta T cell repertoire by repeated Plasmodium falciparum infection was examined using natural infection in Mali and controlled human malaria infection.

The paper's findings and limits, for the study overall: A highly stable polyclonal repertoire over time and infection, with many inter-individual overlapping TCRgamma sequences, was shown by Vgamma9/Vdelta2+ TCR repertoires. Repeated controlled infections appeared to drive waves of new clonotype selection in Vdelta2-negative, largely Vdelta1+, gammadelta TCR repertoires. Compared with the repertoires of Australian children, the Vdelta2-negative gammadelta TCR repertoires of Malian children appeared more clonally expanded, less diverse and less shared. The controlled-infection cohort was small, limiting analysis of inter-individual variability in gammadelta T cell responses. The Malian cohort came from a small rural village of predominantly one ethnic group, limiting generalizability.

The sequenced sample was gamma-delta T cells from blood. The rearranged segments are TRGV9 and TRGJ1 or TRGJ2. In the absence of a J gene in TCRdb, the DNA was matched to germline to assign it here. The clonotype originates from a pool of human donors (malaria-infected and uninfected, not separated). The CDR3 sequence is CALWEPIGNKKLF. The base sequence is TGTGCCTTATGGGAGCCTATCGGGAATAAGAAACTCTTT.